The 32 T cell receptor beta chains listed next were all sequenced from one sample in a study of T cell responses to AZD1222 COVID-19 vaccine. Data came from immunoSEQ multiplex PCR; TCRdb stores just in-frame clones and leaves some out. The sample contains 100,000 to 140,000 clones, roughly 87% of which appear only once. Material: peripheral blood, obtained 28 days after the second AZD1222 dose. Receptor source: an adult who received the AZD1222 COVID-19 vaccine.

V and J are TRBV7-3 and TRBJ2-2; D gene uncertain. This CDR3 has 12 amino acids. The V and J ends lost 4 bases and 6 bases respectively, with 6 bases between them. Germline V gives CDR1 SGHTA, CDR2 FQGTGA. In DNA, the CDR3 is TGTGCCAGCAGCTCCATCCCCGGGGAGCTGTTTTTT. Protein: CASSSIPGELFF.

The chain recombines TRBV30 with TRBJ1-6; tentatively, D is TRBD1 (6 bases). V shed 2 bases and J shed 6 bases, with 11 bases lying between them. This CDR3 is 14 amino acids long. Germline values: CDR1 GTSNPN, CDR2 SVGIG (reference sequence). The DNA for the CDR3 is TGTGCCTGGAGTTTCGACAGGACTAATTCACCCCTCCACTTT. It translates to CAWSFDRTNSPLHF. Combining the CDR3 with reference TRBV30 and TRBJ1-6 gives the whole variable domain SQTIHQWPATLVQPVGSPLSLECTVEGTSNPNLYWYRQAAGRGLQLLFYSVGIGQISSEVPQNLSASRPQDRQFILSSKKLLLSDSGFYLCAWSFDRTNSPLHFGNGTRLTVT.

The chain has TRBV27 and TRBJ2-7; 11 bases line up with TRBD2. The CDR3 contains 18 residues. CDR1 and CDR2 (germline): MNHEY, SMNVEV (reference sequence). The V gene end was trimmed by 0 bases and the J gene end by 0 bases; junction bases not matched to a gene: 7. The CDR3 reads CASSLSGPSGGFSYEQYF. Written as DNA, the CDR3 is TGTGCCAGCAGTTTATCGGGGCCTAGCGGGGGGTTCTCCTACGAGCAGTACTTC.

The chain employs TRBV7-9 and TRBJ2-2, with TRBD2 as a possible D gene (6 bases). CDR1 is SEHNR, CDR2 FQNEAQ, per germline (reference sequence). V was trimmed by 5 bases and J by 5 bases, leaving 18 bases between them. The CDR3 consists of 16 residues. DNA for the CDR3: TGTGCCAGCAGCCCATCACCAGGACTATCGACCGGGGAGCTGTTTTTT. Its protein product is CASSPSPGLSTGELFF.

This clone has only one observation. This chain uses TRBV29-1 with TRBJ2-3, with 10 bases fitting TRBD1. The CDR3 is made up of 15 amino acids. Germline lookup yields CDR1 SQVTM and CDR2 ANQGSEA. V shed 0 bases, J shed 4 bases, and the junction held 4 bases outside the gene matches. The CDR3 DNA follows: TGCAGCGTTGAAGAGACAGGGGGCATCGCAGATACGCAGTATTTT. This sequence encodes CSVEETGGIADTQYF.

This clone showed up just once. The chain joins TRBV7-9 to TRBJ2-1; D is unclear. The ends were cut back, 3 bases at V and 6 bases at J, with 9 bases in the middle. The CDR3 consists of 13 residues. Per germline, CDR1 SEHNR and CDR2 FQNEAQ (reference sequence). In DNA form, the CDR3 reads TGTGCCAGCAGCTTCGTGACCGCCAATGAGCAGTTCTTC. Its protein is CASSFVTANEQFF.

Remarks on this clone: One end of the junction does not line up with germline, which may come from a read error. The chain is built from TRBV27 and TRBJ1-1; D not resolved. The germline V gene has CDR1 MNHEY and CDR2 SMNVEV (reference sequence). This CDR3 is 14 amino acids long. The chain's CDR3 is CASSLSPVNTEAFF. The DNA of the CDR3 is TGTGCCAGCAGCTTATCCCCGGTGAACACTGAAGCTTTCTTT.

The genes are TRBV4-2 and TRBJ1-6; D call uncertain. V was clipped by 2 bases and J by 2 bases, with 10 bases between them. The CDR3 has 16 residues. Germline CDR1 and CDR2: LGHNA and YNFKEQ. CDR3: CASSQMYGAYNSPLHF. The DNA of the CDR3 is TGTGCCAGCAGCCAAATGTATGGGGCCTATAATTCACCCCTCCACTTT.

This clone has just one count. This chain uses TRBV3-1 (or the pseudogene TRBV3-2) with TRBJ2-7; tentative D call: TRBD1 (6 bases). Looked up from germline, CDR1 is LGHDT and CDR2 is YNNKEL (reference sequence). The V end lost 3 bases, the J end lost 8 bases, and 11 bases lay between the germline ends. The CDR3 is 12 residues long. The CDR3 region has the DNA TGTGCCAGCAGCCATAGGCAGGGGCAGCAGTACTTC. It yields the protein CASSHRQGQQYF.

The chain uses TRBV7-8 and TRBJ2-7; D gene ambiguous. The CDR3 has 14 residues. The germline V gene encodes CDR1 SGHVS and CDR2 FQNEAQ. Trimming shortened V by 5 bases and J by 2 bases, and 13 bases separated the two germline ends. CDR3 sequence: CASSPWTETYEQYF. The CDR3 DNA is TGTGCCAGCAGCCCCTGGACGGAGACCTACGAGCAGTACTTC. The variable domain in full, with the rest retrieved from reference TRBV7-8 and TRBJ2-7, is GAGVSQSPRYKVAKRGQDVALRCDPISGHVSLFWYQQALGQGPEFLTYFQNEAQLDKSGLPSDRFFAERPEGSVSTLKIQRTQQEDSAVYLCASSPWTETYEQYFGPGTRLTVT.

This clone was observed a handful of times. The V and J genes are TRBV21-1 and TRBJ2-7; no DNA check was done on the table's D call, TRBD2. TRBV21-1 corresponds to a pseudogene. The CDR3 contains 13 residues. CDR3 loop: CASPSGGGCEQYF. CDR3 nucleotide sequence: TGTGCCAGCCCGAGCGGGGGAGGCTGCGAGCAGTACTTC.

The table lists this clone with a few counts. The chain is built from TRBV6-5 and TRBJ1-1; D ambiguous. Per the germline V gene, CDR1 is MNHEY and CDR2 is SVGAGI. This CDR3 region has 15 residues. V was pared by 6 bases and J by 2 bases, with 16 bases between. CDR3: CASSSSRSINTEAFF. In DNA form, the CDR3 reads TGTGCCAGCAGCTCCTCCAGATCGATCAACACTGAAGCTTTCTTT.

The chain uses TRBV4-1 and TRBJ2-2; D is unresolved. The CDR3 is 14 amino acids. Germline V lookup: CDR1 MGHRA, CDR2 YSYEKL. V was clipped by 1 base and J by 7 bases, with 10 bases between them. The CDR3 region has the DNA TGCGCCAGCAGCCAAGGATGGGTTGACGGGGAGCTGTTTTTT. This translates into CASSQGWVDGELFF.

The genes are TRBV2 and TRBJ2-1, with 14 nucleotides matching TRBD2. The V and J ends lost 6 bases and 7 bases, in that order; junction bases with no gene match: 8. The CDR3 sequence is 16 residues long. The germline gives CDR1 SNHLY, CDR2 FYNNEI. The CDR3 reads CASRARTSGGINEQFF. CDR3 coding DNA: TGTGCCAGCAGGGCAAGGACTAGCGGGGGGATTAATGAGCAGTTCTTC.

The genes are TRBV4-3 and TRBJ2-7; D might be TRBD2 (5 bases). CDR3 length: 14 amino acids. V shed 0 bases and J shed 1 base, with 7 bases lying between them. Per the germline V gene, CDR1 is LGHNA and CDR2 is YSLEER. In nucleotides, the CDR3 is TGCGCCAGCAGCCAAGATCCGGGGTCCTACGAGCAGTACTTC. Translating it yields CASSQDPGSYEQYF.

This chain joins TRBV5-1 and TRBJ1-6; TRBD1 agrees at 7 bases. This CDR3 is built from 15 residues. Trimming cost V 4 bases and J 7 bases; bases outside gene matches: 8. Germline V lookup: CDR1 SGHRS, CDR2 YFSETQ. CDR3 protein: CASSQGGRRNSPLHF. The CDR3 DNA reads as TGCGCCAGCAGCCAGGGGGGACGGAGGAATTCACCCCTCCACTTT.

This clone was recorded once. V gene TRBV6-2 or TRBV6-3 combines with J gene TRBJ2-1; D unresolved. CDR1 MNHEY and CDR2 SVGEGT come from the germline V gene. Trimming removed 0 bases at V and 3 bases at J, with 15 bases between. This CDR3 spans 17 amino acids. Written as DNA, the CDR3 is TGTGCCAGCAGTTACTCGGGTTCCACCAGCATCTACAATGAGCAGTTCTTC. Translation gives CASSYSGSTSIYNEQFF.

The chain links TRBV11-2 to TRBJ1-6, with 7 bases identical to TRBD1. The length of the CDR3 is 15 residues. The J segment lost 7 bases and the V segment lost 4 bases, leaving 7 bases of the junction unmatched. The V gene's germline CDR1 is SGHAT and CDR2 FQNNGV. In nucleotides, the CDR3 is TGTGCCAGCAGCTCCGGGACAGTATGGAATTCACCCCTCCACTTT. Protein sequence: CASSSGTVWNSPLHF. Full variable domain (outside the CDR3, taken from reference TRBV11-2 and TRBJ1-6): EAGVAQSPRYKIIEKRQSVAFWCNPISGHATLYWYQQILGQGPKLLIQFQNNGVVDDSQLPKDRFSAERLKGVDSTLKIQPAKLEDSAVYLCASSSGTVWNSPLHFGNGTRLTVT.

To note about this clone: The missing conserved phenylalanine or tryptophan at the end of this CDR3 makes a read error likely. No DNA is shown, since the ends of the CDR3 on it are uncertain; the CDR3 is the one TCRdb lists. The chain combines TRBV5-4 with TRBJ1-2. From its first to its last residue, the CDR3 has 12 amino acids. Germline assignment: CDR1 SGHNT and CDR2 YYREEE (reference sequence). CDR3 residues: CASSLAGNREVC.

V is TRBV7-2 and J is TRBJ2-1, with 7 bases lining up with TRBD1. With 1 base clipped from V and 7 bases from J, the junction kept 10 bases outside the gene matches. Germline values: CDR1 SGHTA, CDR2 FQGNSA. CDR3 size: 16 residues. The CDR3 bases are TGTGCCAGCAGCTTAGTAGCAGGGGGATTTTCAAATGAGCAGTTCTTC. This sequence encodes CASSLVAGGFSNEQFF.

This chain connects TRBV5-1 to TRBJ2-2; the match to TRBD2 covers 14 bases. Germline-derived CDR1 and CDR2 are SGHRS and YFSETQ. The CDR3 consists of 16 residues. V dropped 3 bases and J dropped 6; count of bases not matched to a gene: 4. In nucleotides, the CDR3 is TGCGCCAGCAGCTCGGGACTAGCGGGGGACTCCGGGGAGCTGTTTTTT. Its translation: CASSSGLAGDSGELFF.

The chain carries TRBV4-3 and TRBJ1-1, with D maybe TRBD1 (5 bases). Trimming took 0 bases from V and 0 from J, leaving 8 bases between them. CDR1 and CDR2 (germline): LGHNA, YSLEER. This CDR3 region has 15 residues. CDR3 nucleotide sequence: TGCGCCAGCAGCCAAGAGAGGGGTGTGAACACTGAAGCTTTCTTT. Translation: CASSQERGVNTEAFF.

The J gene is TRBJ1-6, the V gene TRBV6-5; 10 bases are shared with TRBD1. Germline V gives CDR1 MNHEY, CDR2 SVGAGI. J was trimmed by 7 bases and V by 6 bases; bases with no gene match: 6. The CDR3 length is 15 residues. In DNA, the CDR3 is TGTGCCAGCAGAAAGGGACAGGGGAGAAATTCACCCCTCCACTTT. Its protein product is CASRKGQGRNSPLHF.

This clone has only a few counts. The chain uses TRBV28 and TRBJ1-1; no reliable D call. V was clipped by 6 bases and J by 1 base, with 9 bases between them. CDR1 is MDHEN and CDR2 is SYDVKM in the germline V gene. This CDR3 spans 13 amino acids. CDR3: CASSPPGNTEAFF. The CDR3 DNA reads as TGTGCCAGCAGCCCCCCGGGGAACACTGAAGCTTTCTTT. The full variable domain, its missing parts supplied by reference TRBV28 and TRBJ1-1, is DVKVTQSSRYLVKRTGEKVFLECVQDMDHENMFWYRQDPGLGLRLIYFSYDVKMKEKGDIPEGYSVSREKKERFSLILESASTNQTSMYLCASSPPGNTEAFFGQGTRLTVV.

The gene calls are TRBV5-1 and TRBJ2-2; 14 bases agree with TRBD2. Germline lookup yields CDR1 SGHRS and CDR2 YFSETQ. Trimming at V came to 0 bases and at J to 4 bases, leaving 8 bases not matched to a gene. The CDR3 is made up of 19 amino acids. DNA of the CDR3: TGCGCCAGCAGCTTGGGCCCCTCCGGGACTAGCGGGAGCACCGGGGAGCTGTTTTTT. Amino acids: CASSLGPSGTSGSTGELFF.

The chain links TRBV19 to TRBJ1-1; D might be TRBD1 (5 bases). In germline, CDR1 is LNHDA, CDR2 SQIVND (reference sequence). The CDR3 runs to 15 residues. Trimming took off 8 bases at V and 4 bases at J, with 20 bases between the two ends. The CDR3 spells CASFSTIWTPTEAFF. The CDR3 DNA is TGTGCCAGTTTCTCGACAATTTGGACACCCACTGAAGCTTTCTTT.

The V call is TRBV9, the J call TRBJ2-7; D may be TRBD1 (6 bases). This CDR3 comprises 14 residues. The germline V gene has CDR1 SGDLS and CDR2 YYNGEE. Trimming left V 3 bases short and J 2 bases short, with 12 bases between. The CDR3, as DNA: TGTGCCAGCAGCGCGGGACACGGGGCCTACGAGCAGTACTTC. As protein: CASSAGHGAYEQYF.

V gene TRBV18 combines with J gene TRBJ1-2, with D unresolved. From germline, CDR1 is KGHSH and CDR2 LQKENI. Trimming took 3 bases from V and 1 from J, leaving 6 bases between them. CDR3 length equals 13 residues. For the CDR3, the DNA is TGTGCCAGCTCACCCGACGGTAACTATGGCTACACCTTC. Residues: CASSPDGNYGYTF. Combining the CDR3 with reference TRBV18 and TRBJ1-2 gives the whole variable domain NAGVMQNPRHLVRRRGQEARLRCSPMKGHSHVYWYRQLPEEGLKFMVYLQKENIIDESGMPKERFSAEFPKEGPSILRIQQVVRGDSAAYFCASSPDGNYGYTFGSGTRLTVV.

The CDR3 loop is CASSPVGTASYNEQFF. In DNA, the CDR3 is TGTGCCAGCAGCCCCGTCGGGACAGCCTCCTACAATGAGCAGTTCTTC. This rearrangement joins TRBV7-9 to TRBJ2-1; the match to TRBD1 covers 7 bases. CDR3 length equals 16 residues. The germline gives CDR1 SEHNR, CDR2 FQNEAQ (reference sequence). The junction had 7 bases not matched to a gene; V was cut back by 5 bases and J by 0 bases. The whole variable domain, filled in from reference TRBV7-9 and TRBJ2-1, reads DTGVSQNPRHKITKRGQNVTFRCDPISEHNRLYWYRQTLGQGPEFLTYFQNEAQLEKSRLLSDRFSAERPKGSFSTLEIQRTEQGDSAMYLCASSPVGTASYNEQFFGPGTRLTVL.

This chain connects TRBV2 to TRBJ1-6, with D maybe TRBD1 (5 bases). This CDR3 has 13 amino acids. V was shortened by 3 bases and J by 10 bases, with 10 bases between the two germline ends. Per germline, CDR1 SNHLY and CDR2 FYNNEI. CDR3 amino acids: CASSEVGESPLHF. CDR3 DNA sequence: TGTGCCAGCAGTGAGGTGGGGGAATCACCCCTCCACTTT.

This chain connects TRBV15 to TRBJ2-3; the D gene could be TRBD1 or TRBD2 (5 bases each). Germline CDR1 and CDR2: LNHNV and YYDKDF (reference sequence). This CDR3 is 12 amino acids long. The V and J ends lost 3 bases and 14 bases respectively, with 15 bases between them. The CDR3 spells CATSRGDLGAYF. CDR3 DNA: TGTGCCACCAGCAGGGGGGACCTCGGCGCGTATTTT.

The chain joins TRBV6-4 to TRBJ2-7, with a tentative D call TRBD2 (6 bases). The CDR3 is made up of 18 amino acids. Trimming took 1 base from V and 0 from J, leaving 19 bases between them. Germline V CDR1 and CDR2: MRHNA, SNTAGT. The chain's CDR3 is CASSDFGTDRTSSYEQYF. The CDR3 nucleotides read TGTGCCAGCAGTGACTTCGGGACTGATCGAACAAGCTCCTACGAGCAGTACTTC.